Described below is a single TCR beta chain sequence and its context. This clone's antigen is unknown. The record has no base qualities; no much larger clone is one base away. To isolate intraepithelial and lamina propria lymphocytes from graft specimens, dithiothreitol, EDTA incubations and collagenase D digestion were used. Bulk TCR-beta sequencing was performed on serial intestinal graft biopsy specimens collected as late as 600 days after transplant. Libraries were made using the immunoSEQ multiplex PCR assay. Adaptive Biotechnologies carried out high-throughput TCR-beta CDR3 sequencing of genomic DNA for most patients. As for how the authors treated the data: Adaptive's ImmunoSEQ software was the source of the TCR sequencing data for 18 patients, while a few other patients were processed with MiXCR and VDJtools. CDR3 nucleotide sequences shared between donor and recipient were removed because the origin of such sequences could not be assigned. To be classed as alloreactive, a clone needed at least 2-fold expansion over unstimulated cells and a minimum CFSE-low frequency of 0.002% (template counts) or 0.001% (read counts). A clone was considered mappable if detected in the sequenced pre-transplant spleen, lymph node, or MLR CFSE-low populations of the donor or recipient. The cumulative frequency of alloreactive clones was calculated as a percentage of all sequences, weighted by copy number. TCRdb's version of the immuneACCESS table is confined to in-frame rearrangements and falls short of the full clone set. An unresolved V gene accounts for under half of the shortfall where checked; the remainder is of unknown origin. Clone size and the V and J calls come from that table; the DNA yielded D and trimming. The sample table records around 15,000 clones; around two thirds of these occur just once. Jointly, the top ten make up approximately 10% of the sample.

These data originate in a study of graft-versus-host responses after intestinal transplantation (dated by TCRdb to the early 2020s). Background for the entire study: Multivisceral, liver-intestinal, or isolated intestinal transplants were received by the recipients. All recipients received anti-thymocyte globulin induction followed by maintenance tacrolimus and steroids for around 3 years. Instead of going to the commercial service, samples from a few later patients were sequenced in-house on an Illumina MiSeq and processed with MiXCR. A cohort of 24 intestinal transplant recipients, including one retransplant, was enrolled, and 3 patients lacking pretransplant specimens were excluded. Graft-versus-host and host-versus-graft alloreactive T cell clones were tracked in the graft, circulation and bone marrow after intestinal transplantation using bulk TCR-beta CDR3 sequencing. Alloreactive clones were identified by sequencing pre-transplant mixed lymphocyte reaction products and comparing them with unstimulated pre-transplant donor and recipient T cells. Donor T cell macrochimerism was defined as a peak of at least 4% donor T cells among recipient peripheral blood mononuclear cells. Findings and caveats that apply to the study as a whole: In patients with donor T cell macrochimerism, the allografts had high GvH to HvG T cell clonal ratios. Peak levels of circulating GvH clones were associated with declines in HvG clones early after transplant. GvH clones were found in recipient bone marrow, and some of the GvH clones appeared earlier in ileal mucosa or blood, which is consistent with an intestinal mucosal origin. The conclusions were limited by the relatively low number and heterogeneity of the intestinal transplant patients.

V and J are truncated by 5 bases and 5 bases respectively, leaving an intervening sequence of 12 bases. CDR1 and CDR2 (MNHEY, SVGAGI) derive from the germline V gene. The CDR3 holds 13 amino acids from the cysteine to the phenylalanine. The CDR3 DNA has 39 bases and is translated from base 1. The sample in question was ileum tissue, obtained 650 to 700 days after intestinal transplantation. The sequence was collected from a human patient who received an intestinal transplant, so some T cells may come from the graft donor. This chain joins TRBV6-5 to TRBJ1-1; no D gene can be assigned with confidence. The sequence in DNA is TGTGCCAGCAGTCCTAGCTTCGGGACTGAAGCTTTCTTT. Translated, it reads CASSPSFGTEAFF.